This T cell receptor beta chain comes out of a study of blood T cells in healthy people across ages. A second about 7 to 11 cycle PCR used barcoded and J-beta primers. MiXCR was run by TCRdb on the 5' RACE reads, yielding one entry per CDR3 protein. This sample has around 900,000 distinct CDR3 sequences; roughly half occur once, and the top ten carry about a fifth. Study results and caveats: Naive CD4+ cell counts and diversity both ran higher in long-lived than in aged donors. TCR beta diversity was tightly associated with the proportion of naive T cells.

About this clonotype itself: What it recognizes is unknown.

V dropped 3 bases and J dropped 5 bases, with 20 bases sitting between them. The CDR3 loop spans 15 amino acids. Germline values: CDR1 DFQATT, CDR2 SNEGSKA (reference sequence). The TCR originated in a woman aged 60-75 years in good health. Source material: blood. V and J are TRBV20-1 and TRBJ2-7; tentative D call: TRBD2 (6 bases). Here the CDR3 DNA reads TGCAGTGCTAGGGGGTCGCGGACCGGGAGTAACGAGCAGTACTTC. As protein: CSARGSRTGSNEQYF.